This TCR beta chain is from a study of early T cells in non-severe SARS-CoV-2 infection. Turning to the study itself: Unsorted whole blood bulk RNA was sequenced, with unpaired chains.

TCRdb independently ran MiXCR on the 5' RACE reads; one entry per CDR3 protein. The sample includes 100,000 to 120,000 distinct CDR3 sequences, 9% to 14% seen only once; the top ten take 3.1%. CDR1 and CDR2 from the germline V gene are SQVTM and ANQGSEA. Trimming took off 5 bases at V and 4 bases at J, with 12 bases between the two ends. The CDR3 is made up of 12 amino acids. The sample was whole blood. This sequence originates from an adult who was a healthcare worker with PCR-confirmed SARS-CoV-2 infection or an uninfected control (not recorded which). V gene TRBV29-1 combines with J gene TRBJ2-7, with D possibly being TRBD1 (6 bases). CDR3 nucleotides: TGCAGCGTTAGGGGGACACCTTACGAGCAGTACTTC. Its protein product is CSVRGTPYEQYF.